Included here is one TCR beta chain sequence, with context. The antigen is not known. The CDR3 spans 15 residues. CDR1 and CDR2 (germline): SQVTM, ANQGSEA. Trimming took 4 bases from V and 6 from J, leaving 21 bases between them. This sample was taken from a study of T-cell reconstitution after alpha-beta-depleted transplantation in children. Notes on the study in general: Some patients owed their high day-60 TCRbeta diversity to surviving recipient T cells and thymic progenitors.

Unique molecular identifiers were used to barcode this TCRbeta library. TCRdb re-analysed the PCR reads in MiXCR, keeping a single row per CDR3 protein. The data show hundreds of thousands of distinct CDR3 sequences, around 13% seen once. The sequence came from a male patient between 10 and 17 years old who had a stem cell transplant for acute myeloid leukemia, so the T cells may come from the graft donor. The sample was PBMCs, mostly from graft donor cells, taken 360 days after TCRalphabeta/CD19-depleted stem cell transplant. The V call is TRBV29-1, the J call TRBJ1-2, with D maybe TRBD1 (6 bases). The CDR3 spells CSVATDRSLLDGYTF. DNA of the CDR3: TGCAGCGTTGCAACGGACAGATCCCTTCTTGATGGCTACACCTTC.